Shown below are 13 T cell receptor beta chains from a single sample sequenced in a study of shared clonotypes between healthy human individuals. Clones were read by immunoSEQ multiplex PCR, and TCRdb kept only the in-frame ones, dropping some. This table holds millions of clones, roughly 95% found once. Terminally differentiated effector memory CD45RA+ cells were excluded from the naive CD8 cells, which were CD45RO-negative and positively selected for CCR7. The specimen sequenced was naive CD8+ T cells sorted from blood. These receptors all stem from a man aged 18 to 29 in good health.

V usage is TRBV28 and J usage is TRBJ2-3; TRBD2 agrees at 9 bases. V trimming: 10 bases; J trimming: 2 bases; junction bases outside the gene matches: 7. Germline V gene lookup returns CDR1 MDHEN and CDR2 SYDVKM. This CDR3 has 14 amino acids. The DNA for the CDR3 is TGTGCCACAGCGGGGGGAGGGTTCACAGATACGCAGTATTTT. Its translation: CATAGGGFTDTQYF.

The chain carries TRBV6-1 and TRBJ1-1; no firm D call. The CDR3 runs to 13 residues. V lost 5 bases to trimming and J lost 3 bases, with 10 bases between them. The V gene's germline CDR1 is MNHNS and CDR2 SASEGT. As DNA, the CDR3 is TGTGCCAGCAGTCCCTTACTCTACACTGAAGCTTTCTTT. Translating it yields CASSPLLYTEAFF.

The chain combines TRBV30 with TRBJ1-6; no clear D. CDR1 and CDR2 from the germline V gene are GTSNPN and SVGIG (reference sequence). The V end was cut by 5 bases, the J end by 5 bases, with 10 bases between. The CDR3 is made up of 13 amino acids. CDR3 in DNA: TGTGCCTGGGGGTGGGAAGATAATTCACCCCTCCACTTT. Protein sequence: CAWGWEDNSPLHF.

The chain carries TRBV10-3 and TRBJ2-1; TRBD2 matches at 14 bases. Germline loops: CDR1 ENHRY, CDR2 SYGVKD. V gave up 3 bases and J gave up 4 bases; unmatched junction bases: 11. The CDR3 extends over 19 amino acids. CDR3 region: CAISERTSGRNGFYNEQFF. Here the CDR3 DNA reads TGTGCCATCAGTGAACGGACTAGCGGGAGGAATGGATTTTACAATGAGCAGTTCTTC.

The chain combines TRBV6-1 with TRBJ1-1, with D possibly being TRBD1 (6 bases). The germline CDR1 and CDR2 sequences are MNHNS and SASEGT. This CDR3 contains 16 residues. V shed 0 bases and J shed 1 base, with 12 bases lying between them. CDR3 region: CASSEAQRGGNTEAFF. The CDR3 DNA sequence: TGTGCCAGCAGTGAAGCGCAAAGGGGGGGGAACACTGAAGCTTTCTTT.

The J gene is TRBJ1-5, the V gene TRBV5-6, with 9 positions matching TRBD1. V gave up 2 bases and J gave up 5 bases; unmatched junction bases: 5. Germline CDR1 and CDR2: SGHDT and YYEEEE. CDR3 length: 15 amino acids. The CDR3 DNA reads TGTGCCAGCAGCTTTGGGGACAGGGTAGATCAGCCCCAGCATTTT. Protein product: CASSFGDRVDQPQHF.

The chain employs TRBV7-2 and TRBJ2-3; TRBD1 aligns across 7 bases. This CDR3 spans 15 amino acids. With V trimmed by 3 bases and J by 0 bases, 3 bases remained unmatched. Per germline, CDR1 SGHTA and CDR2 FQGNSA. CDR3 in DNA: TGTGCCAGCAGCTTTGGGACAGCGAGCACAGATACGCAGTATTTT. It is translated as CASSFGTASTDTQYF.

In its sample, this clone was seen once. V and J are TRBV13 and TRBJ2-7; 7 positions agree with TRBD1. Losses at the gene ends were 5 bases for V and 2 bases for J; bases not matched to a gene: 3. CDR3 length: 13 residues. Germline V lookup: CDR1 PRHDT, CDR2 FYEKMQ (reference sequence). CDR3 sequence: CASSGQGAYEQYF. CDR3 DNA sequence: TGTGCCAGCAGCGGCCAGGGGGCCTACGAGCAGTACTTC.

This chain uses TRBV5-4 with TRBJ2-3, with D maybe TRBD2 (6 bases). V was pared by 4 bases and J by 4 bases, with 13 bases between. The germline V gene has CDR1 SGHNT and CDR2 YYREEE (reference sequence). The CDR3 is made up of 14 amino acids. CDR3 DNA: TGTGCCAGCAGCCTGGACTATCACCCAGATACGCAGTATTTT. This gives the protein CASSLDYHPDTQYF. Using reference TRBV5-4 and TRBJ2-3 for the parts outside the CDR3, the full variable domain is ETGVTQSPTHLIKTRGQQVTLRCSSQSGHNTVSWYQQALGQGPQFIFQYYREEENGRGNFPPRFSGLQFPNYSSELNVNALELDDSALYLCASSLDYHPDTQYFGPGTRLTVL.

With respect to this clone: One junction end does not reproduce the germline sequence, and a read error may be involved. The chain couples TRBV5-6 to TRBJ2-4, with TRBD2 identical over 13 bases. This CDR3 contains 18 residues. The V gene's germline CDR1 is SGHDT and CDR2 YYEEEE. This chain's CDR3 is CASSLGQGYGLAGEVLNF. CDR3 sequence (DNA): TGTGCCAGCAGCTTGGGACAGGGGTATGGACTAGCGGGAGAAGTTCTGAACTTC.

The V gene is TRBV19, the J gene TRBJ2-7, with 13 bases fitting TRBD2. This CDR3 is 15 amino acids long. V was pared by 5 bases and J by 2 bases, with 3 bases of the junction left unmatched. Per germline, CDR1 LNHDA and CDR2 SQIVND (reference sequence). The CDR3 DNA reads TGTGCCAGTAGTGTCGGGACTAGCGGGGCCTACGAGCAGTACTTC. The encoded protein is CASSVGTSGAYEQYF. Looking up the rest from reference TRBV19 and TRBJ2-7 gives the full variable domain: DGGITQSPKYLFRKEGQNVTLSCEQNLNHDAMYWYRQDPGQGLRLIYYSQIVNDFQKGDIAEGYSVSREKKESFPLTVTSAQKNPTAFYLCASSVGTSGAYEQYFGPGTRLTVT.

The V gene is TRBV6-5, the J gene TRBJ2-7, with 8 positions matching TRBD1. The germline V gene has CDR1 MNHEY and CDR2 SVGAGI. The CDR3 extends over 13 amino acids. Trimming at V came to 6 bases and at J to 2 bases, leaving 3 bases not matched to a gene. CDR3 DNA sequence: TGTGCCAGCAGACGGACAGGGACCTACGAGCAGTACTTC. Translating it yields CASRRTGTYEQYF.

This clone has just a few counts. Other nucleotide sequences in the sample specify the same CDR3. This rearrangement joins TRBV7-6 to TRBJ2-7; no firm D call. CDR1 is SGHVS, CDR2 FNYEAQ, per germline. V lost 5 bases to trimming and J lost 0 bases, with 5 bases between them. This CDR3 has 12 amino acids. CDR3 nucleotide sequence: TGTGCCAGCAGCCCGAGCTCCTACGAGCAGTACTTC. Its protein product is CASSPSSYEQYF.